The next 26 T cell receptor beta chains were all read from a single sample in a study of beta chain features in type 1 diabetes. The entirety of the isolated RNA underwent reverse transcription, so expressed TCRB transcripts were sequenced. Here immunoSEQ multiplex PCR was the method, and the copy in TCRdb shows in-frame clones only, minus some. The sample shows around 320,000 clones, approximately 14% of them seen only once. The specimen was central memory CD4+ T cells from blood. Receptors were obtained from a man in his thirties or forties in good health.

The V and J genes are TRBV7-9 and TRBJ1-2; D is perhaps TRBD1 (6 bases). The CDR3 is 15 residues long. Trimming shortened V by 0 bases and J by 5 bases, and 13 bases separated the two germline ends. Germline V lookup: CDR1 SEHNR, CDR2 FQNEAQ (reference sequence). The CDR3 spells CASSLARQDGYGYTF. CDR3 coding DNA: TGTGCCAGCAGCTTAGCGAGACAGGACGGTTATGGCTACACCTTC.

The CDR3 here is CATSRDLGGKLAKNIQYF. Here the CDR3 DNA reads TGTGCCACCAGCAGAGATCTGGGGGGGAAACTAGCCAAAAACATTCAGTACTTC. The chain uses TRBV15 and TRBJ2-4; TRBD2 aligns across 7 bases. J gave up 0 bases and V 0 bases, and 8 bases lay outside the gene matches. CDR1 LNHNV and CDR2 YYDKDF come from the germline V gene (reference sequence). The CDR3 consists of 18 residues.

This chain links TRBV7-2 with TRBJ2-5; 8 bases map to TRBD2. The germline V gene encodes CDR1 SGHTA and CDR2 FQGNSA. This CDR3 comprises 15 residues. V was pared by 0 bases and J by 9 bases, with 9 bases of the junction left unmatched. The CDR3 DNA reads TGTGCCAGCAGCTTAGCCCGACTATCGCGGGGGGCCCAGTACTTC. This translates into CASSLARLSRGAQYF. Full variable domain (remainder filled in from reference TRBV7-2 and TRBJ2-5): GAGVSQSPSNKVTEKGKDVELRCDPISGHTALYWYRQSLGQGLEFLIYFQGNSAPDKSGLPSDRFSAERTGGSVSTLTIQRTQQEDSAVYLCASSLARLSRGAQYFGPGTRLLVL.

This clone was counted at least ten times. The genes are TRBV5-4 and TRBJ1-2; a possible D gene is TRBD1 (5 bases). The CDR3 runs to 15 residues. CDR1 and CDR2 from the germline V gene are SGHNT and YYREEE (reference sequence). The V gene lost 0 bases and the J gene lost 0 bases, with 9 bases spanning the gap. CDR3 nucleotide sequence: TGTGCCAGCAGCTTGGTCACGACAGCTAACTATGGCTACACCTTC. Amino acid sequence: CASSLVTTANYGYTF. Together with reference TRBV5-4 and TRBJ1-2, the CDR3 gives the full variable domain: ETGVTQSPTHLIKTRGQQVTLRCSSQSGHNTVSWYQQALGQGPQFIFQYYREEENGRGNFPPRFSGLQFPNYSSELNVNALELDDSALYLCASSLVTTANYGYTFGSGTRLTVV.

In its sample, this clone was seen a few times. The gene calls are TRBV11-2 and TRBJ2-5; TRBD1 matches at 7 bases. J gave up 1 base and V 5 bases, and 4 bases lay outside the gene matches. Germline values: CDR1 SGHAT, CDR2 FQNNGV. The CDR3 is 14 amino acids. The CDR3 region is CASSGRQGQETQYF. CDR3 sequence (DNA): TGTGCCAGCAGCGGACGACAGGGCCAAGAGACCCAGTACTTC.

This clone has just a few counts. This chain joins TRBV10-3 and TRBJ1-1; TRBD1 might be the D (6 bases). V dropped 10 bases and J dropped 0 bases, with 15 bases sitting between them. The CDR3 runs to 14 residues. Germline V gene data show CDR1 as ENHRY and CDR2 as SYGVKD. CDR3 sequence reads: CASSSGHLNTEAFF. The CDR3 bases are TGTGCCAGCAGCTCGGGACATTTGAACACTGAAGCTTTCTTT.

In this sample, this clone turned up a few times. The chain links TRBV6-1 to TRBJ1-1, with D possibly being TRBD1 (5 bases). CDR3 length: 12 amino acids. Germline CDR1 is MNHNS and CDR2 is SASEGT. V lost 2 bases to trimming and J lost 7 bases, with 8 bases between them. CDR3 DNA sequence: TGTGCCAGCAGTGAAAGGACATTTGAAGCTTTCTTT. Protein: CASSERTFEAFF.

Only a few counts were recorded for this clone. The V and J genes are TRBV4-2 and TRBJ1-2; no reliable D call. Germline V lookup: CDR1 LGHNA, CDR2 YNFKEQ. The CDR3 extends over 15 amino acids. V was clipped by 0 bases and J by 7 bases, with 15 bases between them. DNA for the CDR3: TGTGCCAGCAGCCAAGATGGCACGGGCTCGGGTGGCTACACCTTC. Its translation: CASSQDGTGSGGYTF.

CDR3 protein: CASSPPAGGSQPQHF. CDR3 nucleotides: TGTGCCAGCTCACCACCGGCAGGGGGTTCCCAGCCCCAGCATTTT. The chain combines TRBV18 with TRBJ1-5, with 7 bases identical to TRBD1. The CDR3 has 15 amino acids. CDR1 KGHSH and CDR2 LQKENI come from the germline V gene. V was pared by 0 bases and J by 7 bases, with 6 bases of the junction left unmatched.

This clone occurred a few times. This chain joins TRBV7-2 and TRBJ2-7; D gene ambiguous. Trimming shortened V by 1 base and J by 3 bases, and 10 bases separated the two germline ends. This CDR3 has 14 residues. Germline values: CDR1 SGHTA, CDR2 FQGNSA. The CDR3, as DNA: TGTGCCAGCAGCTTAGGTTTGGGGAACTACGAGCAGTACTTC. This codes for CASSLGLGNYEQYF.

The table lists this clone with a few counts. This chain connects TRBV29-1 to TRBJ2-1; 11 nucleotides match TRBD2. The V gene's germline CDR1 is SQVTM and CDR2 ANQGSEA. This CDR3 is built from 14 residues. The V gene end was trimmed by 5 bases and the J gene end by 5 bases; junction bases not matched to a gene: 5. The CDR3 coding sequence is TGCAGCGTTAGAACTAGCGGGGGAAACAATGAGCAGTTCTTC. This encodes CSVRTSGGNNEQFF.

At least ten counts were recorded for this clone. This chain joins TRBV7-6 and TRBJ2-5; 7 nucleotides align to TRBD2. The germline V gene encodes CDR1 SGHVS and CDR2 FNYEAQ. J lost 2 bases, V lost 5 bases, and 5 bases had no gene match. The CDR3 sequence is 14 residues long. The CDR3, as DNA: TGTGCCAGCAGCCCAGCGGGGTCTCAAGAGACCCAGTACTTC. Amino acids: CASSPAGSQETQYF.

This clone was counted between two and nine times. The CDR3 loop reads CASSAGAGNTIYF. CDR3 DNA: TGTGCCAGCAGCGCAGGGGCTGGAAACACCATATATTTT. V gene TRBV7-7 combines with J gene TRBJ1-3, with D tentatively TRBD1 (6 bases). The germline V gene encodes CDR1 SSHAT and CDR2 FNYEAQ (reference sequence). The ends were cut back, 5 bases at V and 2 bases at J, with 7 bases in the middle. The CDR3 sequence is 13 residues long.

The V call is TRBV19, the J call TRBJ1-2; TRBD1 agrees at 7 bases. J was trimmed by 4 bases and V by 4 bases; bases with no gene match: 15. CDR3 length equals 17 residues. Germline-derived CDR1 and CDR2 are LNHDA and SQIVND (reference sequence). CDR3 nucleotide sequence: TGTGCCAGTAGTACAACTCCGGGACAGTACCCCTTCTATGGCTACACCTTC. The encoded protein is CASSTTPGQYPFYGYTF.

DNA for the CDR3: TGTGCCAGCAGCGAAGCATACAGGGGGCGCTATGGCTACACCTTC. Encoded protein: CASSEAYRGRYGYTF. This rearrangement joins TRBV5-4 to TRBJ1-2; TRBD1 matches 9 bases. V lost 4 bases to trimming and J lost 4 bases; unmatched junction nucleotides: 8. The CDR3 is 15 amino acids. Germline-derived CDR1 and CDR2 are SGHNT and YYREEE (reference sequence).

This clone was seen a few times. The chain is built from TRBV5-4 and TRBJ2-6; D uncertain. This CDR3 is built from 16 residues. Deletions cut 0 bases from V and 0 bases from J, with 7 bases between. The germline gives CDR1 SGHNT, CDR2 YYREEE (reference sequence). CDR3 protein: CASSLGIDSGANVLTF. The CDR3, as DNA: TGTGCCAGCAGCTTGGGTATAGACTCTGGGGCCAACGTCCTGACTTTC.

The rearrangement joins TRBV6-5 to TRBJ2-3; D gene uncertain. Between the trimmed V and J ends, which lost 3 bases and 3 bases, there was a span of 7 bases. Germline CDR1 and CDR2: MNHEY and SVGAGI. The CDR3 is 13 residues long. The CDR3 sequence: CASSYDQTDTQYF. The CDR3 DNA reads TGTGCCAGCAGTTATGACCAAACAGATACGCAGTATTTT.

CDR3 in DNA: TGCGCCAGCAGCCAGTATCCAGGGGTCGCGAACACCGGGGAGCTGTTTTTT. It codes for CASSQYPGVANTGELFF. The V gene is TRBV4-3, the J gene TRBJ2-2, with D perhaps matching TRBD1 (6 bases). The V gene lost 3 bases and the J gene lost 0 bases, with 14 bases spanning the gap. Germline assignment: CDR1 LGHNA and CDR2 YSLEER. The CDR3 totals 17 residues.

The chain links TRBV18 to TRBJ1-3; D is perhaps TRBD1 (6 bases). CDR3 length equals 15 residues. Germline values: CDR1 KGHSH, CDR2 LQKENI. V was clipped by 5 bases and J by 2 bases, with 13 bases between them. In DNA form, the CDR3 reads TGTGCCAGCTCAGGGGCAGGGGATCCTGGAAACACCATATATTTT. As protein: CASSGAGDPGNTIYF.

This clone was counted only a few times. This chain connects TRBV6-6 to TRBJ2-6, with D possibly matching TRBD1 (5 bases). The CDR3 is 15 amino acids. Per germline, CDR1 MNHNY and CDR2 SVGAGI (reference sequence). The ends were cut back, 5 bases at V and 4 bases at J, with 12 bases in the middle. CDR3: CASSVSTAGANVLTF. The DNA of the CDR3 is TGTGCCAGCAGTGTCTCGACAGCCGGGGCCAACGTCCTGACTTTC.

This clone was counted at least ten times. The sample holds other DNA sequences that translate to the same CDR3. The chain couples TRBV7-2 to TRBJ2-3; 7 bases map to TRBD2. CDR3 length: 13 residues. Germline V lookup: CDR1 SGHTA, CDR2 FQGNSA. J gave up 0 bases and V 7 bases, and 1 base lay outside the gene matches. The CDR3 nucleotides read TGTGCCAGCAAGCGGGGTAGCACAGATACGCAGTATTTT. Its translation is CASKRGSTDTQYF.

There are many counts of this clone. The CDR3: CASSVISGGGDTQYF. CDR3 DNA: TGTGCCAGTAGTGTGATATCAGGGGGCGGCGATACGCAGTATTTT. This rearrangement joins TRBV19 to TRBJ2-3; the match to TRBD1 covers 8 bases. Germline V gene sequence: CDR1 LNHDA, CDR2 SQIVND (reference sequence). The CDR3 consists of 15 residues. J was trimmed by 6 bases and V by 5 bases; bases with no gene match: 10.

As for this clone: This likely comes from a read error, as the CDR3 has no conserved phenylalanine or tryptophan at its end. The rearrangement joins TRBV27 to TRBJ1-2; D may be TRBD1 (6 bases). V was shortened by 2 bases and J by 7 bases, with 14 bases between the two germline ends. The CDR3 has 14 amino acids. Germline lookup yields CDR1 MNHEY and CDR2 SMNVEV (reference sequence). In nucleotides, the CDR3 is TGTGCCAGCAGTTTAGTCGGACAGTCCGCTGGCTACACCTCC. Translated: CASSLVGQSAGYTS.

This chain uses TRBV7-2 with TRBJ2-5; the D is unclear. The CDR3 loop spans 13 amino acids. The germline V gene has CDR1 SGHTA and CDR2 FQGNSA. V dropped 2 bases and J dropped 0 bases, with 4 bases sitting between them. CDR3 DNA: TGTGCCAGCAGCTTAATGTACCAAGAGACCCAGTACTTC. This codes for CASSLMYQETQYF.

This clone was seen ten or more times. The rearrangement links TRBV18 to TRBJ1-3; no reliable D call. The CDR3 has 14 residues. V was cut by 3 bases and J by 4 bases, with 10 bases left in between. CDR1 and CDR2 (germline): KGHSH, LQKENI. The CDR3 spells CASSPEYLGNTIYF. The CDR3 bases are TGTGCCAGCTCACCGGAATATCTCGGAAACACCATATATTTT.

This clone was picked up a small number of times. This chain connects TRBV2 to TRBJ2-7; 8 positions agree with TRBD1. V was pared by 6 bases and J by 3 bases, with 10 bases of the junction left unmatched. Germline V gene lookup returns CDR1 SNHLY and CDR2 FYNNEI. This CDR3 region has 15 residues. CDR3 sequence (DNA): TGTGCCAGCAGCGGACAGGGAAAGGCTGGCTACGAGCAGTACTTC. Amino acid sequence: CASSGQGKAGYEQYF.